Presented here are 5 T cell receptor beta chains from one specimen sequenced in a study of cytomegalovirus exposure and HLA in healthy donors. The PCR made use of 60 Vbeta and 13 Jbeta primers. Some clones are missing from TCRdb's copy, which holds only in-frame ones; the method was immunoSEQ multiplex PCR. The sample lists approximately 100,000 clones, about 75% seen once, with roughly 5% in the top ten. The sample taken for sequencing was PBMCs. Source of these receptors: a man in his sixties in good health and CMV-seropositive.

V is TRBV5-1 and J is TRBJ2-5; D is uncertain. This CDR3 region has 13 residues. The germline V gene has CDR1 SGHRS and CDR2 YFSETQ. Between the trimmed V and J ends, which lost 0 bases and 2 bases, there was a span of 5 bases. The CDR3 region is CASSLVPQETQYF. The CDR3 coding sequence is TGCGCCAGCAGCTTGGTTCCTCAAGAGACCCAGTACTTC.

For this clone: A read error may account for a junction end that differs from germline. Other DNA sequences within the sample encode an identical CDR3. The chain recombines TRBV11-2 with TRBJ1-2; no reliable D call. CDR1 and CDR2 from the germline V gene are SGHAT and FQNNGV. This CDR3 spans 15 amino acids. CDR3 nucleotide sequence: TGCGCCAGCAGCACAGAACGGCGACTACTCTATGGCTACACCTTC. This encodes CASSTERRLLYGYTF. The whole variable domain, remainder taken from reference TRBV11-2 and TRBJ1-2, is EAGVAQSPRYKIIEKRQSVAFWCNPISGHATLYWYQQILGQGPKLLIQFQNNGVVDDSQLPKDRFSAERLKGVDSTLKIQPAKLEDSAVYLCASSTERRLLYGYTFGSGTRLTVV.

To note about this clone: The final CDR3 position lacks the conserved phenylalanine or tryptophan, pointing to a likely read error. The V and J genes are TRBV5-1 and TRBJ2-7, with 7 bases aligning to TRBD1. V shed 3 bases, J shed 2 bases, and the junction held 2 bases outside the gene matches. The CDR3 extends over 13 amino acids. Germline V gene data show CDR1 as SGHRS and CDR2 as YFSETQ. CDR3 sequence reads: CASSSDRAYEQYL. CDR3 nucleotide sequence: TGCGCCAGCAGCTCCGACAGGGCCTACGAGCAGTACCTC.

The rearrangement uses TRBV19 and TRBJ1-1; the D gene is possibly TRBD1 (6 bases). V gave up 4 bases and J gave up 4 bases, with 16 bases separating them. Per germline, CDR1 LNHDA and CDR2 SQIVND (reference sequence). The CDR3 runs 15 residues. Here the CDR3 reads CASSTQGGGSTEAFF. The CDR3 DNA reads as TGTGCCAGTAGTACCCAGGGAGGGGGGAGCACTGAAGCTTTCTTT. The entire variable domain, with the rest obtained from reference TRBV19 and TRBJ1-1, is as follows: DGGITQSPKYLFRKEGQNVTLSCEQNLNHDAMYWYRQDPGQGLRLIYYSQIVNDFQKGDIAEGYSVSREKKESFPLTVTSAQKNPTAFYLCASSTQGGGSTEAFFGQGTRLTVV.

The chain joins TRBV11-2 to TRBJ2-5, with D hard to call. Germline V gene lookup returns CDR1 SGHAT and CDR2 FQNNGV. With 3 bases removed from V and 3 bases from J, the gap between germline ends came to 8 bases. The CDR3 spans 13 residues. CDR3 region: CASSFISEETQYF. For the CDR3, the DNA is TGTGCCAGCAGCTTCATATCGGAAGAGACCCAGTACTTC.